This T cell receptor beta chain emerged from a study of TIL therapy for anti-PD-1-resistant metastatic lung cancer. Study in general: Tumors carried a median about 1.5 non-synonymous mutations per megabase.

The immunoSEQ assay was v3. Using immunoSEQ multiplex PCR, the repertoire was profiled, and TCRdb retains in-frame clones only, with some absent. The sample carries 30,000 to 45,000 clones, more than 60% recorded once. Regarding time point: pre-treatment sample, taken before nivolumab and TIL therapy. A word on this clone: The antigen is unknown.

The CDR3 loop spans 15 amino acids. Germline loops: CDR1 SGHTA, CDR2 FQGNSA. V shed 5 bases, J shed 4 bases, and the junction held 9 bases outside the gene matches. Study results and limitations: The cohort had more treatment-naive, never-smoker and oncogene-addicted patients than typical. TIL clonotype persistence in blood showed no apparent association with response.

The chain is built from TRBV7-2 and TRBJ1-1; 8 positions agree with TRBD1. This specimen was blood, taken at baseline. This TCR came from a person aged 25-85 years with non-small cell lung cancer. The CDR3 bases are TGTGCCAGCAGCCCGCGATCGGACAGGGTCACTGAAGCTTTCTTT. This gives the protein CASSPRSDRVTEAFF.